This entry features one T cell receptor (beta chain) sequence. Its antigen is unidentified. This CDR3 has 12 residues. The germline CDR1 and CDR2 sequences are MDHEN and SYDVKM. V was clipped by 7 bases and J by 0 bases, with 6 bases between them. The data were obtained in a study of shared clonotypes between healthy human individuals. Study observations and caveats: Relative to memory subsets, naive subsets generally showed larger estimated richness.

Only in-frame clones appear in the TCRdb table, and some are missing; sequencing was by immunoSEQ multiplex PCR. The top ten hold about 0.4% of the sample, which has about 1.5 million clones, 95% to 99% seen once. This clonotype was obtained from a man aged 25 to 40 in good health. The source material was naive CD4+ T cells sorted from blood. Subset of the sample: CD45RA+ positively selected. The chain combines TRBV28 with TRBJ1-1; D ambiguous. CDR3 sequence reads: CASMLMNTEAFF. In DNA form, the CDR3 reads TGTGCCAGCATGTTGATGAACACTGAAGCTTTCTTT.